Below are 6 T cell receptor beta chains sequenced from a single sample in a study of technical replicates of blood from a handful of donors. Using immunoSEQ multiplex PCR, the repertoire was profiled, and TCRdb retains in-frame clones only, with some absent. The sample yields around 76,000 clones, roughly 98% seen once. Sequenced: T cells isolated from PBMCs. These TCRs come from a human donor in good health.

The chain employs TRBV30 and TRBJ1-5; D is ambiguous. This CDR3 has 13 amino acids. Per germline, CDR1 GTSNPN and CDR2 SVGIG (reference sequence). Trimming pared 0 bases from V and 7 bases from J, leaving 10 bases between. The CDR3: CAWSVRGGQPQHF. The DNA of the CDR3 is TGTGCCTGGAGTGTTCGGGGTGGGCAGCCCCAGCATTTT. Filled out from reference TRBV30 and TRBJ1-5, the complete variable domain reads SQTIHQWPATLVQPVGSPLSLECTVEGTSNPNLYWYRQAAGRGLQLLFYSVGIGQISSEVPQNLSASRPQDRQFILSSKKLLLSDSGFYLCAWSVRGGQPQHFGDGTRLSIL.

This chain uses TRBV19 with TRBJ2-2; TRBD2 is a possible D gene (5 bases). The CDR3 runs 13 residues. Germline lookup yields CDR1 LNHDA and CDR2 SQIVND (reference sequence). Between the trimmed V and J ends, which lost 3 bases and 4 bases, there was a span of 6 bases. DNA of the CDR3: TGTGCCAGTAGTATCGGGATCACCGGGGAGCTGTTTTTT. Amino acids: CASSIGITGELFF.

This rearrangement joins TRBV11-3 to TRBJ2-5; tentatively, D is TRBD1 (5 bases). Germline CDR1 SGHNT, CDR2 YENEEA. V shed 6 bases and J shed 5 bases, with 10 bases lying between them. The CDR3 spans 12 residues. The CDR3 nucleotides read TGTGCCAGCAGTCCAGGGTTCGAGACCCAGTACTTC. Protein product: CASSPGFETQYF.

The chain uses TRBV1 and TRBJ1-5; TRBD1, the D gene given by the table, was not confirmed from the DNA. TRBV1 counts as a pseudogene. The CDR3 length is 11 residues. CDR3 nucleotides: TGCACCAGCAGCCAAGTACATACCCAGCATTTT. This sequence encodes CTSSQVHTQHF.

The chain uses TRBV28 and TRBJ1-5; no firm D call. Trimming took 5 bases from V and 6 from J, leaving 11 bases between them. Germline CDR1 and CDR2: MDHEN and SYDVKM. The CDR3 runs to 13 residues. The CDR3: CASSRGVRQPQHF. The CDR3 coding sequence is TGTGCCAGCAGTCGGGGAGTTCGTCAGCCCCAGCATTTT.

This chain connects TRBV6-5 to TRBJ1-1; D ambiguous. Deletions cut 6 bases from V and 3 bases from J, with 5 bases between. The CDR3 has 11 amino acids. Germline lookup yields CDR1 MNHEY and CDR2 SVGAGI. The CDR3 DNA reads TGTGCCAGCAGATCCTACACTGAAGCTTTCTTT. The encoded protein is CASRSYTEAFF.